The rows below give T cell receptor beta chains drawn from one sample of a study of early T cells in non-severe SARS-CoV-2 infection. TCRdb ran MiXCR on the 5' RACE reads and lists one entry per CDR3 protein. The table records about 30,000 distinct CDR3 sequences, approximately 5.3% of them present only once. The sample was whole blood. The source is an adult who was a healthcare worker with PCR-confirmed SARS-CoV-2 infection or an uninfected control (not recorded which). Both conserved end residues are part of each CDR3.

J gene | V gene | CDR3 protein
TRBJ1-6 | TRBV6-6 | CASSPTIGSPLHF
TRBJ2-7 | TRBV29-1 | CSVGGAGMAYEQYF
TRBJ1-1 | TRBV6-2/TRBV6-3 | CASRSRDRNTEAFF
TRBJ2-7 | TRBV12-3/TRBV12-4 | CASSLKLAGTIYEQYF
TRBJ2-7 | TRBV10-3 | CAISAELSDEQYF
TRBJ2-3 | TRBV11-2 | CASSPNIGAQYF
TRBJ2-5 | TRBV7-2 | CASSLRQGAGAQYF
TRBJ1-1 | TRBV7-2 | CASSSNRVIEAFF
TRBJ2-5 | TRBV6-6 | CASSYSWSGQETQYF
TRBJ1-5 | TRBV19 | CASSIDRPSLRTGNQPQHF
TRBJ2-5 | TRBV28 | CASSFRARYQETQYF
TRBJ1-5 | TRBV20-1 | CSARETGRNQPQHF
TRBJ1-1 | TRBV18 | CASSPPREVAEAFF
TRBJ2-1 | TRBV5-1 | CASSSDPAGDYNEQFF
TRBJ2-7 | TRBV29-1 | CSVGGQGSIEQYF
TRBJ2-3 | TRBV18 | CASSPLGTGTDTQYF
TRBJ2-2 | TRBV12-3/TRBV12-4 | CASTTPMGQITGELFF
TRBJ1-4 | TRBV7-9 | CASSPGTDEKLFF
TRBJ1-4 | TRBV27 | CASSWSGGWSEKLFF
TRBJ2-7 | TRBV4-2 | CASSQAPAGDSYEQYF
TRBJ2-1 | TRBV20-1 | CSATWTSDISQFF
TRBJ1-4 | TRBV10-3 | CAIRDLKNEKLFF
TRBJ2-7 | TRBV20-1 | CSARDRDRVRYEQYF
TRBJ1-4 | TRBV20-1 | CSATTGINEKLFF
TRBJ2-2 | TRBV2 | CASSERGGLFTGELFF
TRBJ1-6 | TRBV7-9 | CASSPDRDNSPLHF
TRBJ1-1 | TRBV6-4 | CASSDSSENTEAFF
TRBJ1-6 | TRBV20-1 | CSATAGRLRDSPLHF
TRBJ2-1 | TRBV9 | CASSVGTSGLSYNEQFF
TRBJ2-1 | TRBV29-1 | CSAAGQGGNEQFF
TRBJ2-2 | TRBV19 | CASLWGTGGFGELFF
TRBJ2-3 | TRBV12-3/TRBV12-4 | CASSRGGRTDTQYF
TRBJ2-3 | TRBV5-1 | CASSSGGVEDTQYF
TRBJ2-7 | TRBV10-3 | CAVSGGGSTFYEQYF
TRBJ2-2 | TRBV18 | CASLRSLTGTDTGELFF
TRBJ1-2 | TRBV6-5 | CASSAGQGRFNHGYTF
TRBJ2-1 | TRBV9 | CASSVSGTSFNEQFF
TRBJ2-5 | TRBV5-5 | CASSLTSGRYQETQYF
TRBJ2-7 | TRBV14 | CASSQEQLYEQYF
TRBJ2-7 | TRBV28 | CASRTRRGTYEQYF
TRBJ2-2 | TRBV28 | CASSYSNTGELFF
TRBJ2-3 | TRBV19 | CASLAGGGDTQYF
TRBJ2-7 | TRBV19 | CATTTTGTGPHEQYF
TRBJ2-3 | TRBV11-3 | CASSPDSRDTQYF
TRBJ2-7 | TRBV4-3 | CASSQANGEQYF
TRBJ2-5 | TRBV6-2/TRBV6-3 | CASGGLEGLRTQYF
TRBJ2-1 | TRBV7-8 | CASSLQGGEQFF
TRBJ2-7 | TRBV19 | CASSIDLLLAGGTGAYEQYF
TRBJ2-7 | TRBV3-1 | CASSQGLSGLTYEQYF
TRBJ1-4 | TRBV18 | CASSPSVGTEEKLFF
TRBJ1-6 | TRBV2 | CASSPSTYNSPLHF
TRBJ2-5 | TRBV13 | CASSSVGGAETQYF
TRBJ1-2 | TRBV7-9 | CASSLGQTHGYTF
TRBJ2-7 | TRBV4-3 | CASSQVQGYEQYF
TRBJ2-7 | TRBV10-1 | CASLVRRQGRNEQYF
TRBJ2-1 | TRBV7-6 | CASQGSGGYNEQFF
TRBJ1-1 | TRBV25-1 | CASRTGGDNTEAFF
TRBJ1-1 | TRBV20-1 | CSARDFGGTEAFF